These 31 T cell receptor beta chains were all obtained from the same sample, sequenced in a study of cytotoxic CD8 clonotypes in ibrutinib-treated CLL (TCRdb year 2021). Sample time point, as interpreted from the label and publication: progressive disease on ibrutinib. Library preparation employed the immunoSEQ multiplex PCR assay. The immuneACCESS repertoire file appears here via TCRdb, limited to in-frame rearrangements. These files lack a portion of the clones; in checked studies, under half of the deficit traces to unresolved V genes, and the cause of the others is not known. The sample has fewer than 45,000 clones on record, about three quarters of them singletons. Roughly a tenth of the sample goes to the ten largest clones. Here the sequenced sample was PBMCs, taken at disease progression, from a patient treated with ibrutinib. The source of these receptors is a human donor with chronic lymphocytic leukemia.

CDR3 region: CASRSAGAGDGYTF. The CDR3 bases are TGTGCCAGCAGGAGCGCAGGGGCAGGCGATGGCTACACCTTC. The chain employs TRBV6-1 and TRBJ1-2, with a possible D match to TRBD1 (6 bases). The CDR3 totals 14 residues. The germline CDR1 and CDR2 sequences are MNHNS and SASEGT. Trimming shortened V by 6 bases and J by 6 bases, and 17 bases separated the two germline ends.

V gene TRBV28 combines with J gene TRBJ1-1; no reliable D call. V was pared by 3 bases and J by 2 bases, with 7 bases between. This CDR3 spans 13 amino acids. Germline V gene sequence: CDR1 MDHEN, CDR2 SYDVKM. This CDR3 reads CASSLGRNTEAFF. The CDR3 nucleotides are TGTGCCAGCAGTTTGGGCAGAAACACTGAAGCTTTCTTT. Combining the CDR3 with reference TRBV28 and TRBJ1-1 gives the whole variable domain DVKVTQSSRYLVKRTGEKVFLECVQDMDHENMFWYRQDPGLGLRLIYFSYDVKMKEKGDIPEGYSVSREKKERFSLILESASTNQTSMYLCASSLGRNTEAFFGQGTRLTVV.

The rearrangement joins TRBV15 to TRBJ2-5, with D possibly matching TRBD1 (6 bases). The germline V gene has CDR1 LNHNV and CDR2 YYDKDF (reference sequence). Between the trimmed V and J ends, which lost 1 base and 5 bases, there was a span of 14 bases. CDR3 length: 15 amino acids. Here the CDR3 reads CATSRGGQERETQYF. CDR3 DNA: TGTGCCACCAGCAGAGGGGGGCAGGAGAGGGAGACCCAGTACTTC.

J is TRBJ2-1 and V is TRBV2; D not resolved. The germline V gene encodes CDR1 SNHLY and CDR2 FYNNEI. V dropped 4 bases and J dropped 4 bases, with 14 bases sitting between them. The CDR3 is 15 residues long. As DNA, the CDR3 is TGTGCCAGCAGTGCCGTAAGAGGATTGTACAATGAGCAGTTCTTC. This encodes CASSAVRGLYNEQFF. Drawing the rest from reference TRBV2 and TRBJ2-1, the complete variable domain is EPEVTQTPSHQVTQMGQEVILRCVPISNHLYFYWYRQILGQKVEFLVSFYNNEISEKSEIFDDQFSVERPDGSNFTLKIRSTKLEDSAMYFCASSAVRGLYNEQFFGPGTRLTVL.

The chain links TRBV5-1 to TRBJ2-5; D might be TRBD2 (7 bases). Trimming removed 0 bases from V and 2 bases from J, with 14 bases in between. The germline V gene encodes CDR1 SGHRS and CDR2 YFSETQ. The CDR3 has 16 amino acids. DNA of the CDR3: TGCGCCAGCAGCTTGGTGGGCGGGGGCCCTCAAGAGACCCAGTACTTC. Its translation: CASSLVGGGPQETQYF.

CDR3 amino acids: CASSLRANIQYF. CDR3 nucleotide sequence: TGTGCCAGCAGCTTGAGGGCAAACATTCAGTACTTC. The chain has TRBV7-9 and TRBJ2-4; D possibly corresponds to TRBD2 (5 bases). Germline V lookup: CDR1 SEHNR, CDR2 FQNEAQ (reference sequence). This CDR3 is built from 12 residues. Deletions cut 3 bases from V and 6 bases from J, with 6 bases between.

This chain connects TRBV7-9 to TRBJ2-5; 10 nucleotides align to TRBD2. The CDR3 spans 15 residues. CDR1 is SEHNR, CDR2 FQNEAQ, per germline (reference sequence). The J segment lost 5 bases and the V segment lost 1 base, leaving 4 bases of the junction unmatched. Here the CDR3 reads CASSLGLAGGETQYF. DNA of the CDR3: TGTGCCAGCAGCTTAGGACTAGCGGGTGGTGAGACCCAGTACTTC.

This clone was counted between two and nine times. This chain's CDR3 is CASSLGTDYQPQHF. CDR3 DNA sequence: TGTGCCAGCAGCCTGGGGACGGATTATCAGCCCCAGCATTTT. The chain is built from TRBV9 and TRBJ1-5; a possible D gene is TRBD1 (5 bases). Germline CDR1 SGDLS, CDR2 YYNGEE. V dropped 4 bases and J dropped 5 bases, with 13 bases sitting between them. The CDR3 extends over 14 amino acids.

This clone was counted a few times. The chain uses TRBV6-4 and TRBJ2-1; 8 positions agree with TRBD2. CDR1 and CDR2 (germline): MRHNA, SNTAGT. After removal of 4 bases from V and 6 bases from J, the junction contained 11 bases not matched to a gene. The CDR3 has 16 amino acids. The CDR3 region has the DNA TGTGCCAGCAGTGGGAAAGGTGGACTAGCCCCCAATGAGCAGTTCTTC. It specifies CASSGKGGLAPNEQFF.

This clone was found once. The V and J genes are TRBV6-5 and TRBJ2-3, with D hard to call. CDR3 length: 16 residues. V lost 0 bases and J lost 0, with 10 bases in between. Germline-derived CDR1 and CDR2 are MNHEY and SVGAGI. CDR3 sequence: CASSYSWTLSTDTQYF. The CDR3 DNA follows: TGTGCCAGCAGTTACTCCTGGACCCTAAGCACAGATACGCAGTATTTT.

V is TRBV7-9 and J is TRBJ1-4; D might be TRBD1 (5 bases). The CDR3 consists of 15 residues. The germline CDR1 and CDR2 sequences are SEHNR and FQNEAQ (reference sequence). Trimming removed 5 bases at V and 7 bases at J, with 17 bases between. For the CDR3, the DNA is TGTGCCAGCAGCGAAGGGACTTGGGAAAGTGAAAAACTGTTTTTT. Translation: CASSEGTWESEKLFF.

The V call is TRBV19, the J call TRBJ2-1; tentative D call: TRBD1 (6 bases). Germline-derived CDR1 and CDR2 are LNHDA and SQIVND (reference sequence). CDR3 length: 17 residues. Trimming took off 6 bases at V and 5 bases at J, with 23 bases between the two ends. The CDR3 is CASRPTQQGTADNEQFF. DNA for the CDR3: TGTGCCAGTAGACCGACACAACAGGGAACCGCGGACAATGAGCAGTTCTTC. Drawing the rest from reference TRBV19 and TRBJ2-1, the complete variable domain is DGGITQSPKYLFRKEGQNVTLSCEQNLNHDAMYWYRQDPGQGLRLIYYSQIVNDFQKGDIAEGYSVSREKKESFPLTVTSAQKNPTAFYLCASRPTQQGTADNEQFFGPGTRLTVL.

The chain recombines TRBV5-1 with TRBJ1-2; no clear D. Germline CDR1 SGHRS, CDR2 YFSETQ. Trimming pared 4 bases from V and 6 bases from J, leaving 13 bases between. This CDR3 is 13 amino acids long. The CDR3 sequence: CASSRDGPDGYTF. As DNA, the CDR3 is TGCGCCAGCAGCCGTGACGGGCCGGATGGCTACACCTTC.

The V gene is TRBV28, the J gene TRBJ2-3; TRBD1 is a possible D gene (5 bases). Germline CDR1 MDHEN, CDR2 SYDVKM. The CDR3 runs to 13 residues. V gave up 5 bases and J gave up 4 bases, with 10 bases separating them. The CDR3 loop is CASSPKGADTQYF. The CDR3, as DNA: TGTGCCAGCAGTCCCAAAGGGGCAGATACGCAGTATTTT.

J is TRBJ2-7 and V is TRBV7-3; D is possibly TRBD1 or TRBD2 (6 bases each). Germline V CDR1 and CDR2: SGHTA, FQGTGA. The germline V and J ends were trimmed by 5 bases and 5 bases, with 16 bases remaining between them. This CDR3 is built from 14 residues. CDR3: CASSPGDFGDEQYF. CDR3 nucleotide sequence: TGTGCCAGCAGCCCAGGGGACTTTGGGGACGAGCAGTACTTC.

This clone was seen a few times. Here the CDR3 reads CASSMTGVGQPQHF. The CDR3 bases are TGTGCCAGCAGTATGACAGGGGTTGGCCAGCCCCAGCATTTT. The chain couples TRBV27 to TRBJ1-5; TRBD1 matches 8 bases. CDR3 length equals 14 residues. Losses at the gene ends were 5 bases for V and 7 bases for J; bases not matched to a gene: 7. The germline V gene encodes CDR1 MNHEY and CDR2 SMNVEV (reference sequence).

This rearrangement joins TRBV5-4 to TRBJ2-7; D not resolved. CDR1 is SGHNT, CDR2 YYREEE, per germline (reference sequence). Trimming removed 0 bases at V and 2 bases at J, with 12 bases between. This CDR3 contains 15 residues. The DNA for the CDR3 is TGTGCCAGCAGCTTGGGGGGATCAACCCCCTACGAGCAGTACTTC. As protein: CASSLGGSTPYEQYF.

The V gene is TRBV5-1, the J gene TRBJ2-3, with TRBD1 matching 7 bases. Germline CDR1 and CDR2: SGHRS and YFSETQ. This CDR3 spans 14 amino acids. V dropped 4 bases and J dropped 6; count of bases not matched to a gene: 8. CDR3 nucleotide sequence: TGCGCCAGCAGCATCGGACAGGCCGCGGATACGCAGTATTTT. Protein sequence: CASSIGQAADTQYF.

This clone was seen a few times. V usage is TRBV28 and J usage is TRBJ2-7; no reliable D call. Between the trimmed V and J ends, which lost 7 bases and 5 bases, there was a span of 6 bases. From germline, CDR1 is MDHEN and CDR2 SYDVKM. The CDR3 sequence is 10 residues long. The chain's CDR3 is CASISHEQYF. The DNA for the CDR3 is TGTGCCAGCATTTCCCACGAGCAGTACTTC.

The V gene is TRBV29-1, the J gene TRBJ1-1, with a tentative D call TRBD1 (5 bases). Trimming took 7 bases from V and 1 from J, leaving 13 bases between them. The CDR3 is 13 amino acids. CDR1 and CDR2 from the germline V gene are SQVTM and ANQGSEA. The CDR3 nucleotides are TGCAGCGGCCTTCCAACAGGGAACACTGAAGCTTTCTTT. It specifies CSGLPTGNTEAFF. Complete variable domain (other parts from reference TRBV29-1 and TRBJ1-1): SAVISQKPSRDICQRGTSLTIQCQVDSQVTMMFWYRQQPGQSLTLIATANQGSEATYESGFVIDKFPISRPNLTFSTLTVSNMSPEDSSIYLCSGLPTGNTEAFFGQGTRLTVV.

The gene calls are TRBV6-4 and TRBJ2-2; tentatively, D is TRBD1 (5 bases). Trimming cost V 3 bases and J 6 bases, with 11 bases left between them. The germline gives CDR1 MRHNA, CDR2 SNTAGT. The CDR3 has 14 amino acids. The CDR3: CASSEYRTAGELFF. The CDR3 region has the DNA TGTGCCAGCAGTGAATACAGGACGGCCGGGGAGCTGTTTTTT.

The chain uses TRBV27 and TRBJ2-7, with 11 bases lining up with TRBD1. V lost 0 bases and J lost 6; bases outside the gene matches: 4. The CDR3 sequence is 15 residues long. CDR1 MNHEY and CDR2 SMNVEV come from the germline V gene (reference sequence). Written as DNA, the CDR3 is TGTGCCAGCAGTTTATCCGGGACAGGGGGTCCCGAGCAGTACTTC. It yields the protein CASSLSGTGGPEQYF.

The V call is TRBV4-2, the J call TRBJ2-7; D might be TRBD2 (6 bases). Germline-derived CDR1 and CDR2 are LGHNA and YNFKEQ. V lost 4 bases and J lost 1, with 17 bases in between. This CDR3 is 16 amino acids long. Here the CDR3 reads CASSPTTSGVSYEQYF. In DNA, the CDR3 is TGTGCCAGCAGCCCCACCACTTCGGGGGTTTCCTACGAGCAGTACTTC.

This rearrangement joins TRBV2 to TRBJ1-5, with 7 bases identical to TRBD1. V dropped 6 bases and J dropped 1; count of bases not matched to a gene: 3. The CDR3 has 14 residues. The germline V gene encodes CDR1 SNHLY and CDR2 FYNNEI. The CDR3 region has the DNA TGTGCCAGCAGACAGGGGTCGAGCAATCAGCCCCAGCATTTT. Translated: CASRQGSSNQPQHF.

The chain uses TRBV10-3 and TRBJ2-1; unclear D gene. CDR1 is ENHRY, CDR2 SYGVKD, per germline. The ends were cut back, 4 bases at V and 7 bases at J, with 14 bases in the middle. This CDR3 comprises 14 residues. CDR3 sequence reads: CAISARVEANEQFF. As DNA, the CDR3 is TGTGCCATCAGTGCTCGAGTAGAGGCTAATGAGCAGTTCTTC.

DNA for the CDR3: TGTGCCACCAGCAGACCCGGGACGGGGAAAGAGACCCAGTACTTC. It codes for CATSRPGTGKETQYF. The chain has TRBV15 and TRBJ2-5; D tentatively reads TRBD1 or TRBD2 (5 bases each). Trimming shortened V by 2 bases and J by 3 bases, and 13 bases separated the two germline ends. The CDR3 is 15 amino acids. Germline lookup yields CDR1 LNHNV and CDR2 YYDKDF (reference sequence).

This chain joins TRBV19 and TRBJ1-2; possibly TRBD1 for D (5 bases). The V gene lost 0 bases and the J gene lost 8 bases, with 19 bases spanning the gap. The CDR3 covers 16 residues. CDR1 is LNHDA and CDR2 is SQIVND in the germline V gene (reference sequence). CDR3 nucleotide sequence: TGTGCCAGTAGTATAGATCAAGGATGGTCGGGGGACGGCTACACCTTC. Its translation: CASSIDQGWSGDGYTF.

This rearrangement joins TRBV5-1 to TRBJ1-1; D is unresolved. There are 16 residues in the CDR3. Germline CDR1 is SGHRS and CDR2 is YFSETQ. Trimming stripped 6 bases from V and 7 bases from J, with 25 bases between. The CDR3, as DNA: TGCGCCAGCAAACTCGGGGTCCAGAGGGATCCTTTTGAAGCTTTCTTT. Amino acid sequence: CASKLGVQRDPFEAFF.

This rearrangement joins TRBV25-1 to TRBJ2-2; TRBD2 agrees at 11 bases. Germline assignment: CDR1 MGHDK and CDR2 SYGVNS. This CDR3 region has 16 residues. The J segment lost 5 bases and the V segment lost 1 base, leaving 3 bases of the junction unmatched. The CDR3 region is CASSESPSGRTGELFF. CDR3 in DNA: TGTGCCAGCAGTGAATCGCCTAGCGGGAGGACCGGGGAGCTGTTTTTT.

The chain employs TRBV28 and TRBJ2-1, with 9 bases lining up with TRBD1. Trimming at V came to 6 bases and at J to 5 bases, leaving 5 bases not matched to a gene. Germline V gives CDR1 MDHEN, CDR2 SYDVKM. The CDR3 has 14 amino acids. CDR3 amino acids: CASRQGQGNNEQFF. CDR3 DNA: TGTGCCAGCAGGCAGGGACAGGGTAACAATGAGCAGTTCTTC.

Written as DNA, the CDR3 is TGTGCCAGCAGCTTAGGGGCAGGGGGCAGGGGTAATGAAAAACTGTTTTTT. Encoded protein: CASSLGAGGRGNEKLFF. The V gene is TRBV7-2, the J gene TRBJ1-4, with 8 nucleotides matching TRBD1. The V gene end was trimmed by 1 base and the J gene end by 4 bases; junction bases not matched to a gene: 8. Per the germline V gene, CDR1 is SGHTA and CDR2 is FQGNSA. This CDR3 has 17 amino acids.